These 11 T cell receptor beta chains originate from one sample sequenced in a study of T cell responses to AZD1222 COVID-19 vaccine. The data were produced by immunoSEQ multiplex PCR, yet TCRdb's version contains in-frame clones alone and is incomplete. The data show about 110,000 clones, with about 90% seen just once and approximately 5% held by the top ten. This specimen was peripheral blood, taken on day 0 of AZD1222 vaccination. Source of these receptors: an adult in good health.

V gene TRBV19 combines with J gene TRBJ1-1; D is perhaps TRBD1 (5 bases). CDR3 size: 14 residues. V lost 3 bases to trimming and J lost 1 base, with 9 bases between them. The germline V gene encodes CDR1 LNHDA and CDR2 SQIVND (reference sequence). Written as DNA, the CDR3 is TGTGCCAGTAGTATCGGGACCTCGAACACTGAAGCTTTCTTT. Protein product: CASSIGTSNTEAFF.

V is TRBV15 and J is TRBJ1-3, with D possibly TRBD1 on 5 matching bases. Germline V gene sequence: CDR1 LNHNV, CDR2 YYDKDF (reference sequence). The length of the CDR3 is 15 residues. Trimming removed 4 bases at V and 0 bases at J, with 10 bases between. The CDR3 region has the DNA TGTGCCACCAGCACGGGCAGGGCCTCTGGAAACACCATATATTTT. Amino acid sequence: CATSTGRASGNTIYF. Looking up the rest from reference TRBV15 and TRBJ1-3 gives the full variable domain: DAMVIQNPRYQVTQFGKPVTLSCSQTLNHNVMYWYQQKSSQAPKLLFHYYDKDFNNEADTPDNFQSRRPNTSFCFLDIRSPGLGDTAMYLCATSTGRASGNTIYFGEGSWLTVV.

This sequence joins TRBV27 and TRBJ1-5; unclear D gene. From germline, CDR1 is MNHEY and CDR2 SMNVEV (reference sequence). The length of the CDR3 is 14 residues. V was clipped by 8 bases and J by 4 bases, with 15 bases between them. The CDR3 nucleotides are TGTGCCAGCTCCTTGGAGGGTCTGAATCAGCCCCAGCATTTT. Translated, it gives CASSLEGLNQPQHF.

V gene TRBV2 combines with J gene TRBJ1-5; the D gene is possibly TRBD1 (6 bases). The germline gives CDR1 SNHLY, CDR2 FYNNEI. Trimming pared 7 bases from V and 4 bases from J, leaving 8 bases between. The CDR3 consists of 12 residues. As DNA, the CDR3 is TGTGCCAGCAAGGACAGTAATCAGCCCCAGCATTTT. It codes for CASKDSNQPQHF.

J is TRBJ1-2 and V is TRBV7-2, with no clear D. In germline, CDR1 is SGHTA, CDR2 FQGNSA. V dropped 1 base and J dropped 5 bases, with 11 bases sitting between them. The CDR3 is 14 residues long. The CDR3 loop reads CASSLGLHTYGYTF. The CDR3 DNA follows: TGTGCCAGCAGCTTAGGTCTACACACTTATGGCTACACCTTC. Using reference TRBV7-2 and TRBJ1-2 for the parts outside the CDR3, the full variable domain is GAGVSQSPSNKVTEKGKDVELRCDPISGHTALYWYRQSLGQGLEFLIYFQGNSAPDKSGLPSDRFSAERTGGSVSTLTIQRTQQEDSAVYLCASSLGLHTYGYTFGSGTRLTVV.

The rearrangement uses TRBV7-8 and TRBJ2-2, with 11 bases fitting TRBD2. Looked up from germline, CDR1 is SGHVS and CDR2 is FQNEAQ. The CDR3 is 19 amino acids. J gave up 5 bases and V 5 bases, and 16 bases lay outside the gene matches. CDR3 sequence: CASSGTSGSKARLTGELFF. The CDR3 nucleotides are TGTGCCAGCAGCGGCACTAGCGGGAGTAAGGCGAGGTTGACCGGGGAGCTGTTTTTT.

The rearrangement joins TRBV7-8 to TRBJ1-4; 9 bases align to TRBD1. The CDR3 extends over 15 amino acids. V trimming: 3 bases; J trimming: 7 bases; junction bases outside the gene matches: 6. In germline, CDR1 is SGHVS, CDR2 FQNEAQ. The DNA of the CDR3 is TGTGCCAGCAGCTTTCCGGGACAGGGAGGTGAAAAACTGTTTTTT. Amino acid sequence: CASSFPGQGGEKLFF.

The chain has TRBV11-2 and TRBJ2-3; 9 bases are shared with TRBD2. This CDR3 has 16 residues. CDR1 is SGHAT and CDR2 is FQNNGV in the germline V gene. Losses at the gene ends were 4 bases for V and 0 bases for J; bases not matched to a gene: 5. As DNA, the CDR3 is TGTGCCAGCAGCTCACTAGCGGGTAGTAGCACAGATACGCAGTATTTT. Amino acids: CASSSLAGSSTDTQYF.

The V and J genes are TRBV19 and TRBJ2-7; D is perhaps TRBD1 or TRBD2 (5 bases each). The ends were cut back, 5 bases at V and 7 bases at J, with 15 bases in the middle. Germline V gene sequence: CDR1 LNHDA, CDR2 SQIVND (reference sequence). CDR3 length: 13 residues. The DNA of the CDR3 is TGTGCCAGTAGTGTACCGGGGCCTTCTGAGCAGTACTTC. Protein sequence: CASSVPGPSEQYF.

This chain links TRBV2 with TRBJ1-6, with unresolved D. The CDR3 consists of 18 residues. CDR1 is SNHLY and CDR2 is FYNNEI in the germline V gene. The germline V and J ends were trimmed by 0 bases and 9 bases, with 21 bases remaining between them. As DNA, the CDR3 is TGTGCCAGCAGTGAAGCTCGGAACCTCGACTCTTGGGTTTCACCCCTCCACTTT. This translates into CASSEARNLDSWVSPLHF.

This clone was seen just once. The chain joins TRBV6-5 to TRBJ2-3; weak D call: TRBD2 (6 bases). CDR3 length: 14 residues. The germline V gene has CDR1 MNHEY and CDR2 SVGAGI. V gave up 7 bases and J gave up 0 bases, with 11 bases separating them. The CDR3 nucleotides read TGTGCCAGCAACCAAGCGGGTAGCACAGATACGCAGTATTTT. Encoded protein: CASNQAGSTDTQYF.